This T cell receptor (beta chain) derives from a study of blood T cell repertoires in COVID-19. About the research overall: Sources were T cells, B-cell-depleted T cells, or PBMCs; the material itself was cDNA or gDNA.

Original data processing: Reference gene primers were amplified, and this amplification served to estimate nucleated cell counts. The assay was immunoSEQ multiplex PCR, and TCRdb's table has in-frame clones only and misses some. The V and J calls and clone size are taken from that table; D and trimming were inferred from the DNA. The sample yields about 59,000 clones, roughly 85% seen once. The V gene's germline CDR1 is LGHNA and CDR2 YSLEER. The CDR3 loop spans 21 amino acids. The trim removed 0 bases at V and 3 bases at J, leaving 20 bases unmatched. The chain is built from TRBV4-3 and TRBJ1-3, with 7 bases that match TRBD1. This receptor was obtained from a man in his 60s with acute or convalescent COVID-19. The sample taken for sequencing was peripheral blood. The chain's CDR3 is CASSQDVEGALTGRHGNTIYF. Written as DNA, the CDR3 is TGCGCCAGCAGCCAAGACGTGGAGGGGGCTCTAACGGGCCGGCATGGAAACACCATATATTTT.